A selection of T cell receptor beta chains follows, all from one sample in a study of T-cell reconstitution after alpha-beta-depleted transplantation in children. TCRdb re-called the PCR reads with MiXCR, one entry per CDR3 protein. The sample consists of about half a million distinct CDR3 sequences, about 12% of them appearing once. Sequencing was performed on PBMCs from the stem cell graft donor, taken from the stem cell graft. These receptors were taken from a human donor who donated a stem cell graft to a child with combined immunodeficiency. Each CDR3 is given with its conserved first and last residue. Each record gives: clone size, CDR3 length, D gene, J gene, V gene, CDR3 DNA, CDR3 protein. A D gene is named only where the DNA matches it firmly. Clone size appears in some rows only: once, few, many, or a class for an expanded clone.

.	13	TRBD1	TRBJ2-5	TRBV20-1	TGCAGTGCTCACGACAGGGGGCGGGAGACCCAGTACTTC	CSAHDRGRETQYF
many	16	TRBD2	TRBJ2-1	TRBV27	TGTGCCAGCAGTACCCTATGGCGGGAGGACTACAATGAGCAGTTCTTC	CASSTLWREDYNEQFF
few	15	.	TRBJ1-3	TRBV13	TGTGCCAGCAGCTTAGGAGCGCGGTCTGGAAACACCATATATTTT	CASSLGARSGNTIYF
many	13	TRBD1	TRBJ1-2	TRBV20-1	TGCAGTGCTCCGGCAGGGGGCTCCCCTGGCTACACCTTC	CSAPAGGSPGYTF
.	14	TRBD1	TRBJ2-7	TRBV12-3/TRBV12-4	TGTGCCAGCAGGAAACAGGGGTCGGCCTACGAGCAGTACTTC	CASRKQGSAYEQYF
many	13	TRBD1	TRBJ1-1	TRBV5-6	TGTGCCAGCAGCTTGACGACAGGGGCCGAAGCTTTCTTT	CASSLTTGAEAFF
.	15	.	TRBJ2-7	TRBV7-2	TGTGCCAGCAGCTTAGCGGGAGGTCCGGCCTACGAGCAGTACTTC	CASSLAGGPAYEQYF
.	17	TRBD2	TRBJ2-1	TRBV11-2	TGTGCCAGCAGCTCCCTAGCGGGGGGGCACTCCTACAATGAGCAGTTCTTC	CASSSLAGGHSYNEQFF
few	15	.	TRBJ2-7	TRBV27	TGTGCCAGCAGTTATGAGGGCTTAGCCCCCTACGAGCAGTACTTC	CASSYEGLAPYEQYF
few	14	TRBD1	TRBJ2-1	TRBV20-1	TGCAGTGCTGGACAGGGGTTTTTTGTCGGTGAGCAGTTCTTC	CSAGQGFFVGEQFF
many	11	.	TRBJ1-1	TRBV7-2	TGTGCCAGCGTGAGGAACACTGAAGCTTTCTTT	CASVRNTEAFF
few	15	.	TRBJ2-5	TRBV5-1	TGCGCCAGCAGCTTGGTCACACGAGGGACCGAGACCCAGTACTTC	CASSLVTRGTETQYF
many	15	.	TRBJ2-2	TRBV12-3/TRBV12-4	TGTGCCAGCACTCGGGGACTCCGAAGCACCGGGGAGCTGTTTTTT	CASTRGLRSTGELFF
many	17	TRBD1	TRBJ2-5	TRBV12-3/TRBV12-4	TGTGCCAGCAGCTCCTCCTGGGGACAGGGAACCCAAGAGACCCAGTACTTC	CASSSSWGQGTQETQYF
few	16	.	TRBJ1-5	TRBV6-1	TGTGCCAGCAGTGAAATGTCCGGGGGGAGCAATCAGCCCCAGCATTTT	CASSEMSGGSNQPQHF
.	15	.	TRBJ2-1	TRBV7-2	TGTGCCAGCAGCCCCACGGGACTCATATACAATGAGCAGTTCTTC	CASSPTGLIYNEQFF
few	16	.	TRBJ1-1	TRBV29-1	TGCAGCGTTGTATTTACGATAGGGGCAGTTGGAACTGAAGCTTTCTTT	CSVVFTIGAVGTEAFF